This TCR beta chain was captured in a study of blood T cell repertoires in COVID-19. Assay: immunoSEQ multiplex PCR; the TCRdb copy retains only in-frame clones and omits some. The sample lists about 300,000 clones, just over 90% seen once, with about 2.2% in the top ten. The germline CDR1 and CDR2 sequences are SNHLY and FYNNEI. This CDR3 has 17 amino acids. V was shortened by 0 bases and J by 0 bases, with 15 bases between the two germline ends. The clonotype comes from a woman in her thirties with COVID-19, enrolled during active disease. The chain uses TRBV2 and TRBJ2-7; the D is unclear. Sequenced material: peripheral blood. Written as DNA, the CDR3 is TGTGCCAGCAGTGAAGCGCCTTCCGCGAAGTACTCCTACGAGCAGTACTTC. Its protein is CASSEAPSAKYSYEQYF.